This TCR beta chain was sequenced for a study of T cell repertoires in aging, cancer and after chemotherapy. This clonotype came up a few times. The template was genomic DNA from peripheral blood, not RNA. A mixed TRB-A/B primer pool amplified rearranged TRB by multiplex touch-down PCR. TCRdb called the multiplex PCR reads again in MiXCR, with one record for every CDR3 protein. The data show thousands of distinct CDR3 sequences, with roughly 26% seen just once and 6.5% to 8.5% held by the top ten. Trimming cost V 2 bases and J 5 bases, with 12 bases left between them. This CDR3 contains 14 residues. The clonotype comes from a human donor in good health. Material for sequencing was blood. J is TRBJ2-5 and V is TRBV12-3 or TRBV12-4; no clear D gene. For the CDR3, the DNA is TGTGCCAGCAGTTTAAGGACCCTCGATGAGACCCAGTACTTC. It translates to CASSLRTLDETQYF.